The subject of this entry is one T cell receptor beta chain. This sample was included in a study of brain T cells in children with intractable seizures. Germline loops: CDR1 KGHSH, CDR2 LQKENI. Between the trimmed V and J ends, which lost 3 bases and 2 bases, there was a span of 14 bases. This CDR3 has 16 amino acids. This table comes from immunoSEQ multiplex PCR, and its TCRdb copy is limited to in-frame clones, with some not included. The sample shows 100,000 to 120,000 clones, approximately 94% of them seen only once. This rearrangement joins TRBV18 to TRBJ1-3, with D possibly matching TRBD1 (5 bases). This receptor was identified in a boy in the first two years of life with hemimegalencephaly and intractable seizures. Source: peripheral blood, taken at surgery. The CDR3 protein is CASSPLTADAGNTIYF. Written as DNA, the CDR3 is TGTGCCAGCTCACCGCTGACAGCTGACGCTGGAAACACCATATATTTT.